Sequencing of this TCR beta chain was carried out in a study of cytotoxic CD8 clonotypes in ibrutinib-treated CLL. Generated by immunoSEQ multiplex PCR, the TCRdb table keeps only in-frame clones and is missing some. Here the sample spans approximately 45,000 clones, 69% being singletons. The V end was cut by 6 bases, the J end by 9 bases, with 15 bases between. Looked up from germline, CDR1 is SNHLY and CDR2 is FYNNEI. This CDR3 spans 13 amino acids. The rearrangement joins TRBV2 to TRBJ2-4; possibly TRBD2 for D (6 bases). The clonotype was recovered from a human donor with chronic lymphocytic leukemia. The sample consisted of PBMCs, taken after 12 months of ibrutinib treatment. The CDR3 bases are TGTGCCAGCAGGGCTAGCGAGGGCGGCATTCAGTACTTC. Amino acid sequence: CASRASEGGIQYF. Full variable domain (remainder filled in from reference TRBV2 and TRBJ2-4): EPEVTQTPSHQVTQMGQEVILRCVPISNHLYFYWYRQILGQKVEFLVSFYNNEISEKSEIFDDQFSVERPDGSNFTLKIRSTKLEDSAMYFCASRASEGGIQYFGAGTRLSVL.